This T cell receptor beta chain derives from a study of tumor-infiltrating lymphocytes in oesophageal squamous cell carcinoma. TCRdb itself ran the PCR reads through MiXCR, one entry per CDR3 protein. The sample includes just over 15,000 distinct CDR3 sequences, over 50% seen only once; the top ten take about 35%. The TCR sequence derives from a female donor with esophageal squamous cell carcinoma. Sequencing was carried out using esophageal tumor tissue.

The CDR3 region has the DNA TGTGCCAGCAGCTTAGTGTTTTTTAGAGTAGCGGGAGGAAACACAGATACGCAGTACTTC. Its translation is CASSLVFFRVAGGNTDTQYF. The J gene is TRBJ2-5, the V gene TRBV7-2; TRBD2 matches 10 bases. In germline, CDR1 is SGHTA, CDR2 FQGNSA. This CDR3 has 20 amino acids. The V and J ends lost 1 base and 11 bases, in that order; junction bases with no gene match: 25.